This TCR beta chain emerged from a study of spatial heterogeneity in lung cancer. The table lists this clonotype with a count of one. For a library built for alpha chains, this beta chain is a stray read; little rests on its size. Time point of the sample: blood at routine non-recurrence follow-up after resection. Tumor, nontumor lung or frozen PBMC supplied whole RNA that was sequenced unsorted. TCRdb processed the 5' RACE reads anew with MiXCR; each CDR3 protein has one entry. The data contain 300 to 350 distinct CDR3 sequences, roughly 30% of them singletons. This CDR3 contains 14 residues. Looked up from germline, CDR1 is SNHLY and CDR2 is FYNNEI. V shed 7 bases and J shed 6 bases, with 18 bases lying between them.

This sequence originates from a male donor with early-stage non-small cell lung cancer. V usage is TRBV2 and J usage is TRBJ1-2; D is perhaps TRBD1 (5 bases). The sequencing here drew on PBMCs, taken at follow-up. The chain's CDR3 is CASIQEGRADGYTF. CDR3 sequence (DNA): TGTGCCAGCATACAAGAAGGCAGGGCCGATGGCTACACCTTC.